The 6 T cell receptor beta chains presented below share a single source sample, sequenced in a study of vaccination and CD4 T cells after COVID-19. The treatment denotes: roughly 10-day PBMC culture with coronavirus spike peptide pools or control peptides (ViraFEST assay). No antigen has been identified for these receptors. Sequencing of DNA taken from cultured CD4+ T cells relied on the Oncomine TCR Beta short-read assay. TCRdb reanalysed the PCR reads using MiXCR and keeps one entry per CDR3 protein. This sample has over 8,500 distinct CDR3 sequences, with about 54% found just once. The sequenced sample consisted of CD4+ T cells from blood, cultured in vitro. All receptors come from a human donor who had recovered from COVID-19.

The V gene is TRBV2, the J gene TRBJ1-2; a weak D match, TRBD1 (5 bases). In germline, CDR1 is SNHLY, CDR2 FYNNEI. V was trimmed by 3 bases and J by 4 bases, leaving 18 bases between them. This CDR3 comprises 16 residues. CDR3 sequence reads: CASSDPVPRGSYGYTF. The DNA of the CDR3 is TGTGCCAGCAGTGATCCGGTGCCGCGGGGGAGCTATGGCTACACCTTC.

The chain joins TRBV30 to TRBJ1-6, with 7 bases aligning to TRBD1. The CDR3 has 13 residues. CDR1 and CDR2 (germline): GTSNPN, SVGIG (reference sequence). The V and J ends lost 4 bases and 7 bases, in that order; junction bases with no gene match: 4. The CDR3 DNA reads as TGTGCCTGGACAGGGGGATTCAATTCACCCCTCCACTTT. Encoded protein: CAWTGGFNSPLHF.

V is TRBV7-3 and J is TRBJ2-3; D possibly corresponds to TRBD2 (5 bases). The germline gives CDR1 SGHTA, CDR2 FQGTGA. This CDR3 is built from 15 residues. Trimming cost V 4 bases and J 1 base, with 12 bases left between them. DNA of the CDR3: TGTGCCAGCAGCTATCTATCGAGGGGCACAGATACGCAGTATTTT. This encodes CASSYLSRGTDTQYF.

The rearrangement links TRBV30 to TRBJ2-6; the D is unclear. Germline V gene data show CDR1 as GTSNPN and CDR2 as SVGIG (reference sequence). The V end was cut by 0 bases, the J end by 5 bases, with 11 bases between. The CDR3 length is 15 residues. The CDR3 region is CAWSVNKGWANVLTF. The CDR3 DNA is TGTGCCTGGAGTGTAAACAAGGGCTGGGCCAACGTCCTGACTTTC. The variable domain in full, with the rest retrieved from reference TRBV30 and TRBJ2-6, is SQTIHQWPATLVQPVGSPLSLECTVEGTSNPNLYWYRQAAGRGLQLLFYSVGIGQISSEVPQNLSASRPQDRQFILSSKKLLLSDSGFYLCAWSVNKGWANVLTFGAGSRLTVL.

The V gene is TRBV12-3 or TRBV12-4, the J gene TRBJ1-5; 8 bases map to TRBD1. Germline trimming cut 6 bases from V and 3 bases from J; bases unmatched to any gene: 10. This CDR3 has 16 amino acids. CDR3 sequence (DNA): TGTGCCAGCAGGGCCGGGACAGGTCGTAACAATCAGCCCCAGCATTTT. Its translation is CASRAGTGRNNQPQHF.

This clonotype showed up just a few times. The rearrangement joins TRBV12-3 or TRBV12-4 to TRBJ1-2; D ambiguous. CDR3 length: 15 residues. V lost 4 bases to trimming and J lost 2 bases, with 14 bases between them. As DNA, the CDR3 is TGTGCCAGCAGTTCTAGCGGGTCTTCAAACTATGGCTACACCTTC. Residues: CASSSSGSSNYGYTF.